These 25 T cell receptor beta chains were all obtained from the same sample, sequenced in a study of blood T cell repertoires in COVID-19. The protocol was immunoSEQ multiplex PCR, while the TCRdb copy is restricted to in-frame clones and leaves out a portion. The sample carries under 250,000 clones, 80% to 90% recorded once. Input material: PBMCs or T cells enriched from blood (not recorded which). The receptors shown here come from a woman aged 40 to 49 who had been exposed to COVID-19.

This sequence joins TRBV27 and TRBJ1-4, with D perhaps TRBD1 (6 bases). V lost 0 bases and J 8 bases, leaving 13 bases between the germline ends. Germline assignment: CDR1 MNHEY and CDR2 SMNVEV (reference sequence). The CDR3 runs 15 residues. CDR3: CASSLSGRGGEKLFF. Here the CDR3 DNA reads TGTGCCAGCAGTTTATCGGGCAGGGGCGGGGAAAAACTGTTTTTT.

The V and J genes are TRBV11-3 and TRBJ2-5; TRBD2 aligns across 9 bases. Germline CDR1 and CDR2: SGHNT and YENEEA. V was clipped by 4 bases and J by 5 bases; unmatched bases: 5. CDR3 length: 14 residues. The CDR3 DNA sequence: TGTGCCAGCAGCTGGGTAGCGGGAGAGGAGACCCAGTACTTC. Its protein product is CASSWVAGEETQYF.

The rearrangement joins TRBV14 to TRBJ2-1; possibly TRBD2 for D (5 bases). Germline CDR1 is SGHDN and CDR2 is FVKESK. Trimming cost V 0 bases and J 12 bases, with 9 bases left between them. The CDR3 totals 12 residues. The DNA for the CDR3 is TGTGCCAGCAGCCAAGATAGAGGGTTGCAGTTCTTC. This codes for CASSQDRGLQFF.

For the CDR3, the DNA is TGTGCCAGCAGTTCCTACAAGGGGTCGGCTTTCTTT. Protein product: CASSSYKGSAFF. The rearrangement links TRBV6-5 to TRBJ1-1; D is possibly TRBD1 (5 bases). The CDR3 runs 12 residues. V was trimmed by 4 bases and J by 11 bases, leaving 14 bases between them. Germline V gene sequence: CDR1 MNHEY, CDR2 SVGAGI.

In this sample, this clone turned up a few times. This chain links TRBV19 with TRBJ1-1, with D perhaps TRBD1 (6 bases). Germline V gene sequence: CDR1 LNHDA, CDR2 SQIVND (reference sequence). The CDR3 is 17 residues long. V lost 3 bases and J 0 bases, leaving 17 bases between the germline ends. The CDR3 sequence is CASSMWVPQGLNTEAFF. The CDR3 DNA reads TGTGCCAGTAGTATGTGGGTCCCCCAGGGGCTGAACACTGAAGCTTTCTTT.

Worth noting for this clone: At one end, the junction sequence differs from germline, possibly due to a read error. The chain combines TRBV19 with TRBJ1-2; TRBD1 matches at 9 bases. The CDR3 loop spans 16 amino acids. The germline V gene encodes CDR1 LNHDA and CDR2 SQIVND (reference sequence). For the CDR3, the DNA is TGTGCCAGTAGGATAGGACAGGGGAAGGCTAACTATGGCTACACCTTC. Its protein is CASRIGQGKANYGYTF.

This chain connects TRBV28 to TRBJ2-7; D is undetermined. V dropped 6 bases and J dropped 2 bases, with 17 bases sitting between them. The CDR3 runs to 15 residues. Per the germline V gene, CDR1 is MDHEN and CDR2 is SYDVKM. CDR3 residues: CASSPGGTPTYEQYF. CDR3 coding DNA: TGTGCCAGCAGCCCCGGCGGAACCCCCACCTACGAGCAGTACTTC.

The rearrangement links TRBV2 to TRBJ2-7; 7 bases are shared with TRBD1. The CDR3 consists of 15 residues. CDR1 and CDR2 (germline): SNHLY, FYNNEI. Trimming took 7 bases from V and 2 from J; bases not matched to a gene: 11. CDR3 residues: CASKVPGQTTYEQYF. Here the CDR3 DNA reads TGTGCCAGCAAAGTACCGGGACAGACAACCTACGAGCAGTACTTC.

V gene TRBV12-3 or TRBV12-4 combines with J gene TRBJ1-2, with unresolved D. Trimming pared 11 bases from V and 0 bases from J, leaving 13 bases between. The CDR3 totals 13 residues. CDR3 amino acids: CAVLGKTNYGYTF. In DNA, the CDR3 is TGTGCCGTCCTCGGGAAAACTAACTATGGCTACACCTTC.

This chain links TRBV3-1 (or the pseudogene TRBV3-2) with TRBJ1-2; 12 nucleotides agree with TRBD1. V was clipped by 0 bases and J by 7 bases; unmatched bases: 6. This CDR3 comprises 16 residues. Germline CDR1 and CDR2: LGHDT and YNNKEL (reference sequence). CDR3 sequence reads: CASSQDFGTGGVGYTF. CDR3 nucleotide sequence: TGTGCCAGCAGCCAAGATTTTGGGACAGGGGGCGTTGGCTACACCTTC.

The gene calls are TRBV7-2 and TRBJ2-2, with TRBD2 matching over 10 bases. Germline V gives CDR1 SGHTA, CDR2 FQGNSA. CDR3 length: 15 residues. Losses at the gene ends were 5 bases for V and 7 bases for J; bases not matched to a gene: 7. This CDR3 reads CASSITSGAIGELFF. The CDR3 bases are TGTGCCAGCAGCATAACTAGCGGGGCTATCGGGGAGCTGTTTTTT.

This sequence joins TRBV3-1 (or the pseudogene TRBV3-2) and TRBJ2-7, with 8 bases fitting TRBD2. Germline V gene lookup returns CDR1 LGHDT and CDR2 YNNKEL (reference sequence). CDR3 length: 16 residues. V trimming: 1 base; J trimming: 4 bases; junction bases outside the gene matches: 9. The CDR3 DNA reads as TGTGCCAGCAGCCAAGCCGGGCGGGGGGTTAATTACGAGCAGTACTTC. It is translated as CASSQAGRGVNYEQYF.

The V call is TRBV9, the J call TRBJ1-2; TRBD1 agrees at 7 bases. This CDR3 has 15 amino acids. CDR1 is SGDLS and CDR2 is YYNGEE in the germline V gene. The ends lost 0 bases at V and 2 bases at J; junction bases unmatched: 4. CDR3 sequence reads: CASSVATGVNYGYTF. The CDR3 DNA sequence: TGTGCCAGCAGCGTAGCTACAGGGGTCAACTATGGCTACACCTTC.

The rearrangement uses TRBV5-1 and TRBJ2-7; D possibly corresponds to TRBD1 (5 bases). The CDR3 has 14 amino acids. V dropped 5 bases and J dropped 0 bases, with 12 bases sitting between them. Germline V lookup: CDR1 SGHRS, CDR2 YFSETQ. This chain's CDR3 is CASRQARGSYEQYF. The CDR3 bases are TGCGCCAGCAGACAGGCCCGAGGCTCCTACGAGCAGTACTTC.

This clone has just one count. V gene TRBV5-6 combines with J gene TRBJ2-4; 9 bases agree with TRBD1. J gave up 3 bases and V 4 bases, and 5 bases lay outside the gene matches. Germline V lookup: CDR1 SGHDT, CDR2 YYEEEE. The CDR3 is 15 amino acids. The CDR3 coding sequence is TGTGCCAGCAGCCGGGACAGGGCATACAAAAACATTCAGTACTTC. The encoded protein is CASSRDRAYKNIQYF.

The chain combines TRBV19 with TRBJ2-1; no clear D gene. The CDR3 contains 15 residues. Germline loops: CDR1 LNHDA, CDR2 SQIVND (reference sequence). Deletions cut 3 bases from V and 10 bases from J, with 19 bases between. CDR3 nucleotides: TGTGCCAGTAGTATTCAAAGATCTTTGGCCACGGAGCAGTTCTTC. It translates to CASSIQRSLATEQFF.

The rearrangement links TRBV4-2 to TRBJ2-2; 14 bases map to TRBD2. CDR1 LGHNA and CDR2 YNFKEQ come from the germline V gene. This CDR3 has 19 amino acids. V trimming: 4 bases; J trimming: 4 bases; junction bases outside the gene matches: 11. CDR3: CASSPPPGLAGDATGELFF. CDR3 bases: TGTGCCAGCAGCCCTCCTCCGGGACTAGCGGGAGATGCCACCGGGGAGCTGTTTTTT.

V and J are TRBV19 and TRBJ1-2; TRBD1 is a possible D gene (5 bases). The V gene's germline CDR1 is LNHDA and CDR2 SQIVND (reference sequence). The V gene lost 5 bases and the J gene lost 5 bases, with 15 bases spanning the gap. The CDR3 spans 14 residues. CDR3: CASSVQGEGYGYTF. The CDR3 coding sequence is TGTGCCAGTAGTGTGCAAGGGGAGGGATATGGCTACACCTTC.

This chain links TRBV30 with TRBJ1-4, with TRBD1 as a possible D gene (6 bases). There are 15 residues in the CDR3. Germline V gene data show CDR1 as GTSNPN and CDR2 as SVGIG (reference sequence). V was cut by 2 bases and J by 7 bases, with 17 bases left in between. The CDR3 DNA sequence: TGTGCCTGGAGTTTACGCGGGGGGCAGAGTGAAAAACTGTTTTTT. Translating it yields CAWSLRGGQSEKLFF.

The gene calls are TRBV6-5 and TRBJ1-2, with TRBD1 as a possible D gene (5 bases). The CDR3 loop spans 12 amino acids. Germline CDR1 MNHEY, CDR2 SVGAGI. V was shortened by 1 base and J by 7 bases, with 7 bases between the two germline ends. CDR3 amino acids: CASSYWRGGYTF. The CDR3 DNA reads as TGTGCCAGCAGTTACTGGAGGGGTGGCTACACCTTC.

The gene calls are TRBV30 and TRBJ2-1; D might be TRBD2 (7 bases). Germline CDR1 is GTSNPN and CDR2 is SVGIG (reference sequence). The CDR3 consists of 17 residues. Trimming stripped 4 bases from V and 0 bases from J, with 19 bases between. The CDR3 loop is CAWTGKRGGFSYNEQFF. The CDR3 coding sequence is TGTGCCTGGACCGGGAAAAGGGGGGGTTTCTCCTACAATGAGCAGTTCTTC.

The genes are TRBV19 and TRBJ1-4, with no clear D. Looked up from germline, CDR1 is LNHDA and CDR2 is SQIVND (reference sequence). This CDR3 contains 14 residues. V was clipped by 3 bases and J by 3 bases, with 8 bases between them. The DNA of the CDR3 is TGTGCCAGTAGTATCTCGAGGGCTAATGAAAAACTGTTTTTT. Residues: CASSISRANEKLFF.

For the CDR3, the DNA is TGTGCCAGCAGTTTTACGGGTGTAGATACGCAGTATTTT. Translation: CASSFTGVDTQYF. This chain connects TRBV28 to TRBJ2-3; no definite D call. Germline values: CDR1 MDHEN, CDR2 SYDVKM. Trimming removed 3 bases at V and 5 bases at J, with 9 bases between. This CDR3 region has 13 residues.

This chain connects TRBV11-2 to TRBJ2-1; 9 bases map to TRBD1. Germline CDR1 and CDR2: SGHAT and FQNNGV. The J segment lost 8 bases and the V segment lost 5 bases, leaving 7 bases of the junction unmatched. This CDR3 has 14 residues. For the CDR3, the DNA is TGTGCCAGCAGCGCCGGGACAGGGTCCTATGAGCAGTTCTTC. Residues: CASSAGTGSYEQFF. Filled out from reference TRBV11-2 and TRBJ2-1, the complete variable domain reads EAGVAQSPRYKIIEKRQSVAFWCNPISGHATLYWYQQILGQGPKLLIQFQNNGVVDDSQLPKDRFSAERLKGVDSTLKIQPAKLEDSAVYLCASSAGTGSYEQFFGPGTRLTVL.

V gene TRBV7-6 combines with J gene TRBJ1-1; no reliable D call. This CDR3 has 13 residues. Between the trimmed V and J ends, which lost 2 bases and 1 base, there was a span of 5 bases. CDR1 is SGHVS, CDR2 FNYEAQ, per germline. DNA for the CDR3: TGTGCCAGCAGCTTATCGTGGAACACTGAAGCTTTCTTT. It yields the protein CASSLSWNTEAFF.